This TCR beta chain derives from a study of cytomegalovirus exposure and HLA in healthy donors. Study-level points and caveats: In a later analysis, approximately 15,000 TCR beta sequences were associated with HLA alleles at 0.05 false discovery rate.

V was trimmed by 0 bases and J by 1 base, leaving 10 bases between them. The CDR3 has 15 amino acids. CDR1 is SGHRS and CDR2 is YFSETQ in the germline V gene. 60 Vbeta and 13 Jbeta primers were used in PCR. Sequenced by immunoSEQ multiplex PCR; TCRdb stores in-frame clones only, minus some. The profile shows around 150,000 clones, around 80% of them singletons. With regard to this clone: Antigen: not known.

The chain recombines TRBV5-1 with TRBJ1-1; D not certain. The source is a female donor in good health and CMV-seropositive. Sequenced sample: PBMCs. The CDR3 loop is CASSLVGSRNTEAFF. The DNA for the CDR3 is TGCGCCAGCAGCTTGGTGGGCAGCAGGAACACTGAAGCTTTCTTT.